Listed below are T cell receptor beta chains from one sample, sequenced in a study of long-term antiretroviral therapy in people with HIV. Produced via immunoSEQ multiplex PCR; TCRdb's table is partial and in-frame only. The table records more than 15,000 clones, roughly 90% of them present only once. The sample consisted of unsorted PBMCs, taken 0.3 years after starting antiretroviral therapy. The source is a man aged 60 to 69 with HIV. The CDR3 runs from the conserved cysteine through the conserved F or W. A D gene is named only where the DNA matches it firmly. Clone size is stated in some rows and not others, as once, few, many or a class when expanded.

d_call	v_call	j_call	clone_size	cdr3_aa	cdr3_nt
-	TRBV7-9	TRBJ1-1	-	CASSLISANTEAFF	TGTGCCAGCAGCTTAATATCAGCTAACACTGAAGCTTTCTTT
-	TRBV7-3	TRBJ2-1	-	CASSFLAVSYNEQFF	TGTGCCAGCAGCTTTTTAGCGGTGTCCTACAATGAGCAGTTCTTC
-	TRBV7-9	TRBJ2-7	-	CASSGYGEQYF	TGTGCCAGCAGCGGCTATGGGGAGCAGTACTTC
-	TRBV6-5	TRBJ1-1	-	CASSYRAGTEAFF	TGTGCCAGCAGTTACCGGGCGGGCACTGAAGCTTTCTTT
-	TRBV11-2	TRBJ2-7	-	CASSLGDGQYF	TGTGCCAGCAGCTTAGGGGATGGGCAGTACTTC
TRBD2	TRBV7-2	TRBJ2-7	-	CASSLMTSGYEQYF	TGTGCCAGCAGCCTAATGACTAGCGGCTACGAGCAGTACTTC
TRBD2	TRBV27	TRBJ2-2	-	CASRMGWEGRPGELFF	TGTGCCAGCAGGATGGGGTGGGAGGGCCGTCCCGGGGAGCTGTTTTTT
-	TRBV20-1	TRBJ2-1	-	CSPARGTEQFF	TGCAGTCCTGCCCGGGGAACTGAGCAGTTCTTC
TRBD1	TRBV27	TRBJ1-2	once	CASSPGTVPREGYTF	TGTGCCAGCAGTCCGGGGACAGTTCCTAGGGAGGGCTACACCTTC
-	TRBV7-2	TRBJ2-1	-	CASSGGTGDEQFF	TGTGCCAGCAGCGGGGGGACGGGGGATGAGCAGTTCTTC
-	TRBV5-1	TRBJ2-3	-	CASCRLGTSTDTQYF	TGCGCCAGCTGCCGTCTCGGAACTAGCACAGATACGCAGTATTTT
TRBD2	TRBV6-4	TRBJ2-5	-	CASSEIRLAGAETQYF	TGTGCCAGCAGTGAGATTCGGTTGGCGGGAGCAGAGACCCAGTACTTC
TRBD1	TRBV11-2	TRBJ2-2	once	CASSLWDREYTGELFF	TGTGCCAGCAGCTTATGGGACAGGGAGTACACCGGGGAGCTGTTTTTT
TRBD2	TRBV5-6	TRBJ2-3	-	CASSFPSGGPDTQYF	TGTGCCAGCAGCTTCCCTAGCGGGGGGCCAGATACGCAGTATTTT
-	TRBV6-6	TRBJ2-3	-	CASSYGNTDTQYF	TGTGCCAGCAGTTACGGGAACACAGATACGCAGTATTTT
TRBD1	TRBV27	TRBJ2-7	once	CASSPGTDLWTRTYEQYF	TGTGCCAGCAGCCCCGGGACAGACCTTTGGACTCGGACCTACGAGCAGTACTTC
-	TRBV7-2	TRBJ2-3	-	CASSYPPDTQYF	TGTGCCAGCAGCTACCCCCCGGATACGCAGTATTTT
-	TRBV10-1	TRBJ2-7	once	CASSDFSAGSKNF	TGCGCCAGCAGTGATTTCAGCGCCGGGAGCAAAAACTTC
TRBD1	TRBV5-1	TRBJ2-4	-	CASSVGTAGDIQYF	TGCGCCAGCAGCGTCGGGACAGCTGGGGACATTCAGTACTTC
TRBD1	TRBV5-5	TRBJ1-3	-	CASSLLGTGLNPGNTIYF	TGTGCCAGCAGCTTGTTGGGGACAGGGCTAAACCCTGGAAACACCATATATTTT
-	TRBV6-5	TRBJ2-3	-	CASSSGLDDTDTQYF	TGTGCCAGCAGTTCAGGACTGGACGACACAGATACGCAGTATTTT
-	TRBV5-5	TRBJ2-3	-	CASRPAAVGDTQYF	TGTGCCAGCAGGCCCGCGGCGGTTGGGGATACGCAGTATTTT
-	TRBV5-4	TRBJ2-5	-	CASSLNRLGETQYF	TGTGCCAGCAGCTTGAATAGGTTGGGAGAGACCCAGTACTTC
-	TRBV2	TRBJ2-3	-	CASSDLELQTTDTQYF	TGTGCCAGCAGTGATTTAGAATTACAGACCACAGATACGCAGTATTTT
TRBD2	TRBV6-5	TRBJ2-5	-	CASSPSGRVGETQYF	TGTGCCAGCAGTCCTAGCGGGAGAGTGGGAGAGACCCAGTACTTC
-	TRBV6-1	TRBJ1-6	-	CASRFGDSPLHF	TGTGCCAGCAGATTTGGGGATTCACCCCTCCACTTT
TRBD1	TRBV5-1	TRBJ1-4	-	CASSGGRGDEKLFF	TGCGCCAGCAGCGGGGGCAGGGGGGATGAAAAACTGTTTTTT
-	TRBV7-8	TRBJ1-6	few	CASSHGKDSPLHF	TGTGCCAGCAGCCACGGCAAAGATTCACCCCTCCACTTT
TRBD1	TRBV18	TRBJ2-7	-	CASSPRTGTSSYEQYF	TGTGCCAGCTCACCGCGGACAGGAACTAGCTCCTACGAGCAGTACTTC
TRBD1	TRBV13	TRBJ1-2	-	CASSLDEAGGRYYGYTF	TGTGCCAGCAGCTTAGATGAGGCAGGGGGCCGTTACTATGGCTACACCTTC
TRBD2	TRBV10-3	TRBJ2-3	-	CAISEFVGGRTDTQYF	TGTGCCATCAGTGAGTTCGTGGGAGGGCGCACAGATACGCAGTATTTT
-	TRBV6-5	TRBJ1-2	-	CASSQTPGIYGYTF	TGTGCCAGCAGTCAAACCCCAGGGATCTATGGCTACACCTTC
TRBD2	TRBV5-1	TRBJ2-2	-	CASSLYGTTNTGELFF	TGCGCCAGCAGCCTTTACGGGACTACGAACACCGGGGAGCTGTTTTTT
TRBD2	TRBV7-3	TRBJ2-1	-	CASSPTGLAGRNHDSYNEQFF	TGTGCCAGCAGTCCTACGGGACTAGCGGGACGGAATCATGACTCCTACAATGAGCAGTTCTTC
-	TRBV7-9	TRBJ2-5	-	CASSLWSGAQYF	TGTGCCAGCAGCTTGTGGAGTGGGGCCCAGTACTTC
TRBD2	TRBV5-8	TRBJ2-1	once	CAQRGRSSYNEQFF	TGTGCCCAGCGGGGGCGGAGCTCCTACAATGAGCAGTTCTTC
TRBD1	TRBV25-1	TRBJ2-3	-	CASSESVGTVPTDTQYF	TGTGCCAGCAGTGAATCCGTGGGGACAGTCCCGACAGATACGCAGTATTTT